These 20 T cell receptor beta chains were sequenced from one sample in a study of T cell responses to AZD1222 COVID-19 vaccine. Data came from immunoSEQ multiplex PCR; TCRdb stores just in-frame clones and leaves some out. The sample shows roughly 65,000 clones, around 80% of them seen only once. Sequenced here: peripheral blood, sampled on day 0 of AZD1222 vaccination. These receptors were obtained from an adult in good health.

In this sample, this clone turned up once. The gene calls are TRBV6-2 or TRBV6-3 and TRBJ1-5; the D is unclear. Trimming removed 4 bases from V and 5 bases from J, with 12 bases in between. Germline V gives CDR1 MNHEY, CDR2 SVGEGT. The CDR3 consists of 14 residues. In DNA form, the CDR3 reads TGTGCCAGCAGTTGGTATCCGGGTCATCAGCCCCAGCATTTT. It specifies CASSWYPGHQPQHF.

The J gene is TRBJ2-4, the V gene TRBV27; the D gene is possibly TRBD1 (5 bases). CDR3 length equals 16 residues. Germline CDR1 and CDR2: MNHEY and SMNVEV (reference sequence). Trimming took 0 bases from V and 2 from J, leaving 11 bases between them. The DNA of the CDR3 is TGTGCCAGCAGTTTATCGTCAGGGCTCTCCAAAAACATTCAGTACTTC. It specifies CASSLSSGLSKNIQYF.

This clone occurred a few times. The J gene is TRBJ1-1, the V gene TRBV10-2, with D unresolved. The V gene's germline CDR1 is WSHSY and CDR2 SAAADI. V shed 1 base and J shed 11 bases, with 8 bases lying between them. CDR3 length: 11 residues. This CDR3 reads CASSEYGDAFF. The CDR3 DNA reads as TGCGCCAGCAGTGAGTATGGAGATGCTTTCTTT.

The chain uses TRBV11-2 and TRBJ1-3; D gene unclear. Germline V gives CDR1 SGHAT, CDR2 FQNNGV. The CDR3 covers 14 residues. V lost 1 base and J 4 bases, leaving 8 bases between the germline ends. The CDR3 region is CASSLVRQGNTIYF. DNA of the CDR3: TGTGCCAGCAGCTTAGTACGTCAGGGAAACACCATATATTTT.

Here the CDR3 reads CASSSLQDRNNEQFF. In nucleotides, the CDR3 is TGTGCCAGCAGCTCGTTGCAGGACAGAAACAATGAGCAGTTCTTC. The chain has TRBV27 and TRBJ2-1; D is possibly TRBD1 (6 bases). The germline V and J ends were trimmed by 6 bases and 5 bases, with 17 bases remaining between them. The CDR3 consists of 15 residues. Germline CDR1 is MNHEY and CDR2 is SMNVEV (reference sequence).

This clone has just a few counts. The V gene is TRBV14, the J gene TRBJ1-4, with D tentatively TRBD1 (6 bases). The germline V and J ends were trimmed by 4 bases and 3 bases, with 15 bases remaining between them. This CDR3 contains 16 residues. Per the germline V gene, CDR1 is SGHDN and CDR2 is FVKESK. CDR3 sequence: CASSPVMGAANEKLFF. The CDR3 DNA reads as TGTGCCAGCAGCCCCGTTATGGGGGCAGCTAATGAAAAACTGTTTTTT.

The chain is built from TRBV19 and TRBJ1-5; 8 positions agree with TRBD1. CDR1 is LNHDA and CDR2 is SQIVND in the germline V gene (reference sequence). V was pared by 4 bases and J by 2 bases, with 1 base of the junction left unmatched. The CDR3 spans 14 residues. The DNA of the CDR3 is TGTGCCAGTAGTAAGACAGGGGGCAATCAGCCCCAGCATTTT. This gives the protein CASSKTGGNQPQHF.

The rearrangement links TRBV5-5 to TRBJ2-6; D is perhaps TRBD1 (6 bases). The CDR3 covers 14 residues. V lost 0 bases to trimming and J lost 6 bases, with 7 bases between them. Germline loops: CDR1 SGHKS, CDR2 YYEKEE (reference sequence). CDR3 residues: CASSLGQEANVLTF. The CDR3 nucleotides are TGTGCCAGCAGCTTGGGACAGGAGGCCAACGTCCTGACTTTC.

The chain is built from TRBV18 and TRBJ2-7; no definite D call. CDR3 length equals 13 residues. From germline, CDR1 is KGHSH and CDR2 LQKENI. Trimming stripped 2 bases from V and 5 bases from J, with 10 bases between. Here the CDR3 reads CASSPNQANEQYF. The CDR3 nucleotides are TGTGCCAGCTCACCAAATCAGGCAAACGAGCAGTACTTC. The full variable domain, completed using reference TRBV18 and TRBJ2-7, is NAGVMQNPRHLVRRRGQEARLRCSPMKGHSHVYWYRQLPEEGLKFMVYLQKENIIDESGMPKERFSAEFPKEGPSILRIQQVVRGDSAAYFCASSPNQANEQYFGPGTRLTVT.

The rearrangement joins TRBV13 to TRBJ1-1; possible D gene TRBD1, 6 bases. Trimming cost V 5 bases and J 3 bases, with 25 bases left between them. The germline V gene encodes CDR1 PRHDT and CDR2 FYEKMQ (reference sequence). This CDR3 spans 18 amino acids. This chain's CDR3 is CASSRTAVGGGWYTEAFF. CDR3 DNA: TGTGCCAGCAGCCGCACCGCAGTCGGGGGCGGTTGGTACACTGAAGCTTTCTTT.

V usage is TRBV9 and J usage is TRBJ2-1; a possible D gene is TRBD2 (5 bases). V lost 3 bases and J lost 5, with 12 bases in between. In germline, CDR1 is SGDLS, CDR2 YYNGEE. This CDR3 has 14 residues. The CDR3 sequence: CASSGGTRDNEQFF. CDR3 nucleotide sequence: TGTGCCAGCAGCGGAGGAACGAGGGACAATGAGCAGTTCTTC.

The chain employs TRBV5-1 and TRBJ2-2; 12 positions match TRBD1. Trimming removed 4 bases from V and 7 bases from J; junction bases left unmatched: 11. CDR1 and CDR2 (germline): SGHRS, YFSETQ. This CDR3 has 17 residues. CDR3 amino acids: CASSESPGQGAFGELFF. The CDR3 coding sequence is TGCGCCAGCAGCGAATCACCGGGACAGGGGGCTTTCGGGGAGCTGTTTTTT.

This clone was counted a few times. This chain uses TRBV19 with TRBJ2-1, with 8 bases fitting TRBD1. The germline V gene has CDR1 LNHDA and CDR2 SQIVND (reference sequence). The CDR3 is made up of 15 amino acids. The J segment lost 9 bases and the V segment lost 3 bases, leaving 10 bases of the junction unmatched. CDR3 bases: TGTGCCAGTAGTATTGGGACAGGCCTGTTTACTGAGCAGTTCTTC. Translated: CASSIGTGLFTEQFF.

The rearrangement joins TRBV5-4 to TRBJ2-7; D remains unclear. This CDR3 region has 13 residues. Germline V gene lookup returns CDR1 SGHNT and CDR2 YYREEE (reference sequence). Trimming left V 0 bases short and J 2 bases short, with 6 bases between. The DNA for the CDR3 is TGTGCCAGCAGCTTGGAGAGCGCCTACGAGCAGTACTTC. Its protein product is CASSLESAYEQYF.

The chain links TRBV27 to TRBJ1-1; D is perhaps TRBD1 (6 bases). Trimming cost V 6 bases and J 0 bases, with 11 bases left between them. From germline, CDR1 is MNHEY and CDR2 SMNVEV (reference sequence). This CDR3 is 14 amino acids long. CDR3 loop: CASSHGQLNTEAFF. The CDR3 region has the DNA TGTGCCAGCAGCCATGGACAGCTGAACACTGAAGCTTTCTTT.

This chain links TRBV30 with TRBJ1-3, with unresolved D. The CDR3 is 11 residues long. The V gene lost 6 bases and the J gene lost 4 bases, with 7 bases spanning the gap. Per germline, CDR1 GTSNPN and CDR2 SVGIG (reference sequence). This chain's CDR3 is CACGPGNTIYF. The CDR3 region has the DNA TGTGCCTGCGGGCCGGGAAACACCATATATTTT.

The chain joins TRBV27 to TRBJ2-3; 8 positions agree with TRBD2. After removal of 6 bases from V and 3 bases from J, the junction contained 11 bases not matched to a gene. The CDR3 runs to 16 residues. From germline, CDR1 is MNHEY and CDR2 SMNVEV (reference sequence). The CDR3, as DNA: TGTGCCAGCAGACCTGTCACGGGGGGGCTGACAGATACGCAGTATTTT. Its protein is CASRPVTGGLTDTQYF.

The chain couples TRBV10-3 to TRBJ1-1; no clear D. This CDR3 is built from 14 residues. Trimming stripped 0 bases from V and 5 bases from J, with 10 bases between. Germline V gene sequence: CDR1 ENHRY, CDR2 SYGVKD. DNA for the CDR3: TGTGCCATCAGTGAGTCCCCGATGCGGACTGAAGCTTTCTTT. Its protein product is CAISESPMRTEAFF.

The genes are TRBV30 and TRBJ1-6, with a tentative D call TRBD1 (5 bases). CDR3 length equals 13 residues. The V gene lost 5 bases and the J gene lost 7 bases, with 12 bases spanning the gap. In germline, CDR1 is GTSNPN, CDR2 SVGIG (reference sequence). CDR3 amino acids: CAWQGDVNSPLHF. CDR3 DNA sequence: TGTGCCTGGCAGGGAGATGTCAATTCACCCCTCCACTTT.

In DNA form, the CDR3 reads TGTGCCAGCAGCTTTAAAGGGACAGGGACCGGGGAGCTGTTTTTT. Its protein product is CASSFKGTGTGELFF. The chain is built from TRBV7-6 and TRBJ2-2; TRBD1 aligns across 9 bases. V lost 3 bases to trimming and J lost 5 bases; unmatched junction nucleotides: 4. This CDR3 region has 15 residues. CDR1 and CDR2 from the germline V gene are SGHVS and FNYEAQ.